The clone carrying this T cell receptor beta chain has more than one count but fewer than ten. This sample was included in a study of identical twins. Germline V gene sequence: CDR1 LNHDA, CDR2 SQIVND (reference sequence). V was clipped by 3 bases and J by 5 bases, with 5 bases between them. The CDR3 spans 12 residues. The donors were all healthy and Caucasian. In TCRdb, the 5' RACE reads were re-called with MiXCR into one record per CDR3 protein. The sample comprises 700,000 or so distinct CDR3 sequences, 8.6% of which are singletons, and 0.75% to 1% rests with the top ten. This sample was also put to use in a study of yellow fever vaccine responses in identical twins.

Sequencing was done on a sample of PBMCs. This TCR derives from a woman younger than 30 in good health. The chain carries TRBV19 and TRBJ1-5; D gene unclear. The CDR3 region is CASSIGDQPQHF. The CDR3 nucleotides read TGTGCCAGTAGTATTGGTGATCAGCCCCAGCATTTT.